This T cell receptor (beta chain) appears in the sequencing data of a study of Tregs in tolerant kidney transplant recipients. Regarding this clone: What it binds is not known.

Sequencing used immunoSEQ multiplex PCR; TCRdb keeps in-frame clones, though not all of them. The table includes 120,000 or so clones, 92% detected once. Points from the study as a whole: Tregs expanded with activated donor B cells seemed most donor-specific. The small number of patients limits these findings pending further validation. This study did not directly address biological reproducibility.

Unstimulated Tregs (CD4+CD25+CD127-) and CD4+CD25- non-Tregs were sorted from PBMCs. Germline values: CDR1 SGHTA, CDR2 FQGTGA. The CDR3 extends over 15 amino acids. Losses at the gene ends were 5 bases for V and 5 bases for J; bases not matched to a gene: 3. This rearrangement joins TRBV7-3 to TRBJ2-5; 15 bases agree with TRBD2. The receptor was isolated from a human donor in good health. The sequenced material came from CD4+ T cells from blood. CDR3 sequence: CASSPGTSGGETQYF. CDR3 nucleotide sequence: TGTGCCAGCAGCCCCGGGACTAGCGGGGGGGAGACCCAGTACTTC.